This paragraph reports one TCR beta chain. As yet, its antigen is unknown. The data stem from a study of beta chain features in type 1 diabetes. As for the study in general: All samples together contributed 85 million to 120 million sorted cells for examination. Whole-study results and caveats: HLA influence on TCRB rearrangement stayed unresolved here. Within each of all four CD4+ subsets, Type 1 diabetes patients had TCRB CDR3s that were moderately but significantly shorter.

Per germline, CDR1 SGDLS and CDR2 YYNGEE. V was clipped by 3 bases and J by 4 bases; unmatched bases: 7. The CDR3 is 15 amino acids. Since all of the isolated RNA was reverse transcribed, expressed TCRB transcripts were what got sequenced. TCRdb's copy holds only in-frame clones and misses some; the assay was immunoSEQ multiplex PCR. This sample yields under 70,000 clones, of which about three fifths are seen a single time; 0.25% to 0.35% belongs to the top ten. This chain connects TRBV9 to TRBJ2-5; the match to TRBD2 covers 9 bases. The material sequenced was stem cell memory CD4+ T cells from blood. The source of this sequence is a woman aged 30 to 39 with type 1 diabetes. The DNA of the CDR3 is TGTGCCAGCAGCGACCAAGCGGGAGGAGCAGAGACCCAGTACTTC. Protein product: CASSDQAGGAETQYF.